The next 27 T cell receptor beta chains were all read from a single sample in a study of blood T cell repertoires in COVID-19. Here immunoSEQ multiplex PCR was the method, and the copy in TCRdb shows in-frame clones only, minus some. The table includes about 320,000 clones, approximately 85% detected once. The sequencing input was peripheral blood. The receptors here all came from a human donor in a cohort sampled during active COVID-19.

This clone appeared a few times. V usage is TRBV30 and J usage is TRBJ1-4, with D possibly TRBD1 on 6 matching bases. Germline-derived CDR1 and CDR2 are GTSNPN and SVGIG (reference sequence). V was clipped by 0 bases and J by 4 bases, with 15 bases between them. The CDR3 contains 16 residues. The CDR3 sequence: CAWSVDRSGYNEKLFF. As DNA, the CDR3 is TGTGCCTGGAGTGTAGACAGGTCCGGGTATAATGAAAAACTGTTTTTT.

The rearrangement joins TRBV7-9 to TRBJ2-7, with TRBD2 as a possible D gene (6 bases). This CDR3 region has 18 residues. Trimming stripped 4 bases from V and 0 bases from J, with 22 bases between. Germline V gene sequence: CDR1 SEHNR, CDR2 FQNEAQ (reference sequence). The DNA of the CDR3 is TGTGCCAGCAGCTCCGGGGGTAGCTCCCTCATCCGCTCCTACGAGCAGTACTTC. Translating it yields CASSSGGSSLIRSYEQYF.

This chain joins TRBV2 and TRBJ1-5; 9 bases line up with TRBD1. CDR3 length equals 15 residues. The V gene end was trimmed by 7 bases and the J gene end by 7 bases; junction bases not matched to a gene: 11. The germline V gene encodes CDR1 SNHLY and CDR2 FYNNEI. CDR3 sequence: CASTQMGQGFQPQHF. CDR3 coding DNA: TGTGCCAGCACCCAAATGGGACAGGGTTTCCAGCCCCAGCATTTT.

CDR3 sequence: CATSRDLGRLSSGNTIYF. In DNA, the CDR3 is TGTGCCACCAGCAGAGATTTGGGCCGCCTAAGCTCTGGAAACACCATATATTTT. The chain recombines TRBV15 with TRBJ1-3; D gene uncertain. From germline, CDR1 is LNHNV and CDR2 YYDKDF (reference sequence). The CDR3 runs to 18 residues. V shed 0 bases and J shed 0 bases, with 15 bases lying between them.

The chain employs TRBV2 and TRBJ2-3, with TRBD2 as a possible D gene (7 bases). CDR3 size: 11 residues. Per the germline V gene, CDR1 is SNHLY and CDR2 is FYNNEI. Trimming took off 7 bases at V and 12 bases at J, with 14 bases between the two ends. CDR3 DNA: TGTGCCAGCAAGTGGGAGGGGGAACAGTATTTT. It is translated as CASKWEGEQYF.

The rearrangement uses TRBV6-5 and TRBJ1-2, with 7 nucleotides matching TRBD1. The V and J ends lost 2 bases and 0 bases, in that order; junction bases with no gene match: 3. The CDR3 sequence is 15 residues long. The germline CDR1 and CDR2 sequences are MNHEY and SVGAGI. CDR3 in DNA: TGTGCCAGCAGTTACAGGGGGCGAGCTAACTATGGCTACACCTTC. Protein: CASSYRGRANYGYTF.

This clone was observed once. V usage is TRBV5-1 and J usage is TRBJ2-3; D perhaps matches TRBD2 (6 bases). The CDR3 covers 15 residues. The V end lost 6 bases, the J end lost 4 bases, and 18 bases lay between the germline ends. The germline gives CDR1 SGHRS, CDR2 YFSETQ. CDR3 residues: CASNEAGPKSDTQYF. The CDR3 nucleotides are TGCGCCAGCAACGAGGCGGGGCCAAAATCAGATACGCAGTATTTT.

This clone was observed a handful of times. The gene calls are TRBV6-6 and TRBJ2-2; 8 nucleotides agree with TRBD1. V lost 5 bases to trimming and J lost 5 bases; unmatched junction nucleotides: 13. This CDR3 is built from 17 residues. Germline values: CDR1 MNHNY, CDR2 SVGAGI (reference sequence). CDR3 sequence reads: CASSPTGAKEWTGELFF. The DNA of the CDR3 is TGTGCCAGCAGTCCGACAGGGGCGAAGGAGTGGACCGGGGAGCTGTTTTTT.

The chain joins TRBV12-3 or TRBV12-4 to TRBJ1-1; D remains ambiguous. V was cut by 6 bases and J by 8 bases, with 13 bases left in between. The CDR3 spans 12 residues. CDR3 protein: CASRTLTEEAFF. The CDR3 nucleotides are TGTGCCAGCAGGACACTGACGGAAGAAGCTTTCTTT.

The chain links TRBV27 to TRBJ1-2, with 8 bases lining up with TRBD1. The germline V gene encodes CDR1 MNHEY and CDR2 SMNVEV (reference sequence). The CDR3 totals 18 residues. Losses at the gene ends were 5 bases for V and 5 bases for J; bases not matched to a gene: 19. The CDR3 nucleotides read TGTGCCAGCAGTCCGCTAGGGGACAGGAAGTCCCCAACTTATGGCTACACCTTC. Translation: CASSPLGDRKSPTYGYTF.

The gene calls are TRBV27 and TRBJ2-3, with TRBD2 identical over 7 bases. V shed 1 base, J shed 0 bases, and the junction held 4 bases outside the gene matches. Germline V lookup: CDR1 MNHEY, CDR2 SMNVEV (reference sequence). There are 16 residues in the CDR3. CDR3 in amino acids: CASSLWGGTSTDTQYF. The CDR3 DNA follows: TGTGCCAGCAGTTTATGGGGGGGGACTAGCACAGATACGCAGTATTTT.

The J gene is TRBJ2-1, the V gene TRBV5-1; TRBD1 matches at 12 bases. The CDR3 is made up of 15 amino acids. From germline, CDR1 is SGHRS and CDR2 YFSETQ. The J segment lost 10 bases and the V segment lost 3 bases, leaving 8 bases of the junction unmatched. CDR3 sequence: CASSSPGQGAREQFF. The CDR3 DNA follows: TGCGCCAGCAGCTCTCCGGGACAGGGGGCGAGGGAGCAGTTCTTC.

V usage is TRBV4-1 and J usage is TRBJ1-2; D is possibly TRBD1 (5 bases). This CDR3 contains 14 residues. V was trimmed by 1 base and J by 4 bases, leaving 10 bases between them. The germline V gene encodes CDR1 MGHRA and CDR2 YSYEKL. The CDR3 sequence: CASSQGAGVYGYTF. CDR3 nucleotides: TGCGCCAGCAGCCAAGGGGCGGGGGTCTATGGCTACACCTTC.

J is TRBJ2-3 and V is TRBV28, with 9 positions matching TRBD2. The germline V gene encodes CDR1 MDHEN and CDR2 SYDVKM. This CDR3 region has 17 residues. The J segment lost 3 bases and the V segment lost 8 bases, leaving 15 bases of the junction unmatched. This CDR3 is CASGGGGADITTDTQYF. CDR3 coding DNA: TGTGCCAGCGGGGGCGGGGGGGCCGATATAACTACAGATACGCAGTATTTT.

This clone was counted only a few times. This chain's CDR3 is CASSVGSGGGSTDTQYF. The CDR3, as DNA: TGTGCCAGCAGCGTAGGGAGCGGGGGGGGTAGCACAGATACGCAGTATTTT. The gene calls are TRBV9 and TRBJ2-3, with 10 bases that match TRBD2. J was trimmed by 0 bases and V by 0 bases; bases with no gene match: 4. The CDR3 has 17 residues. From germline, CDR1 is SGDLS and CDR2 YYNGEE. The full variable domain, in which reference TRBV9 and TRBJ2-3 provide the parts outside the CDR3, is DSGVTQTPKHLITATGQRVTLRCSPRSGDLSVYWYQQSLDQGLQFLIQYYNGEERAKGNILERFSAQQFPDLHSELNLSSLELGDSALYFCASSVGSGGGSTDTQYFGPGTRLTVL.

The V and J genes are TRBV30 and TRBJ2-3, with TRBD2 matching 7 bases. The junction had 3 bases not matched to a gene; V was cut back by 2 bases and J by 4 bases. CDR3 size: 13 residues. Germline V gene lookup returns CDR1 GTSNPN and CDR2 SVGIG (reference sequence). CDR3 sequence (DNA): TGTGCCTGGAGTAGGACTAGATCAGATACGCAGTATTTT. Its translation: CAWSRTRSDTQYF.

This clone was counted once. CDR3 in DNA: TGTGCCAGCAGCTTGGACATCGGTTACGAAAAACTGTTTTTT. Translating it yields CASSLDIGYEKLFF. The chain links TRBV7-8 to TRBJ1-4; weak D call: TRBD1 (5 bases). There are 14 residues in the CDR3. The germline V gene encodes CDR1 SGHVS and CDR2 FQNEAQ. Trimming took 3 bases from V and 8 from J, leaving 13 bases between them. The complete variable domain, with remaining parts taken from reference TRBV7-8 and TRBJ1-4, reads GAGVSQSPRYKVAKRGQDVALRCDPISGHVSLFWYQQALGQGPEFLTYFQNEAQLDKSGLPSDRFFAERPEGSVSTLKIQRTQQEDSAVYLCASSLDIGYEKLFFGSGTQLSVL.

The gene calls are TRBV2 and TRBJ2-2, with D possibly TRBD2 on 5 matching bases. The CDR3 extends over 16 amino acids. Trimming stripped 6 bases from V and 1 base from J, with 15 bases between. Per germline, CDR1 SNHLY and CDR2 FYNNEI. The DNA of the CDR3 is TGTGCCAGCAGGGATCAAGATCGGGGGAACACCGGGGAGCTGTTTTTT. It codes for CASRDQDRGNTGELFF. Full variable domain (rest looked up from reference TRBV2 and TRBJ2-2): EPEVTQTPSHQVTQMGQEVILRCVPISNHLYFYWYRQILGQKVEFLVSFYNNEISEKSEIFDDQFSVERPDGSNFTLKIRSTKLEDSAMYFCASRDQDRGNTGELFFGEGSRLTVL.

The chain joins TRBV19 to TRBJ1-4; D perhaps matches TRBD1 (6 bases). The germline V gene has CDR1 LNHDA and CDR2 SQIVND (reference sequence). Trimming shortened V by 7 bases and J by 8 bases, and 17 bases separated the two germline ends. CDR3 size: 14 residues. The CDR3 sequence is CASTPQGRGEKLFF. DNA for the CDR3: TGTGCCAGTACACCACAGGGTCGAGGCGAAAAACTGTTTTTT. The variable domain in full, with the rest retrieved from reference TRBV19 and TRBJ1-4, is DGGITQSPKYLFRKEGQNVTLSCEQNLNHDAMYWYRQDPGQGLRLIYYSQIVNDFQKGDIAEGYSVSREKKESFPLTVTSAQKNPTAFYLCASTPQGRGEKLFFGSGTQLSVL.

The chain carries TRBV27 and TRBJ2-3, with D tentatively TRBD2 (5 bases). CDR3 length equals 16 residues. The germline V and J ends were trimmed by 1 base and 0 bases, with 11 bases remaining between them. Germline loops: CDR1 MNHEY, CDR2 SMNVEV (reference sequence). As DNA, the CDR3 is TGTGCCAGCAGTTTATATCGGACTGCGAGCACAGATACGCAGTATTTT. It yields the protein CASSLYRTASTDTQYF.

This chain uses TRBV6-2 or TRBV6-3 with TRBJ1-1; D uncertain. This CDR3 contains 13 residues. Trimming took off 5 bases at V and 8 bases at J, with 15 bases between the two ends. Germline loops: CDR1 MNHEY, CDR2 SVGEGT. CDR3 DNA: TGTGCCAGCAGTCTAGGAATCGGAACCGAAGCTTTCTTT. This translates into CASSLGIGTEAFF.

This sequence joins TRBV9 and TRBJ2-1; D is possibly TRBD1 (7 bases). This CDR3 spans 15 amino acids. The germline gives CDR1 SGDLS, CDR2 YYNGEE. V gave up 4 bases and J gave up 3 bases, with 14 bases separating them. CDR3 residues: CASSSRGRGYNEQFF. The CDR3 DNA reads TGTGCCAGCAGCTCAAGGGGGCGGGGCTACAATGAGCAGTTCTTC.

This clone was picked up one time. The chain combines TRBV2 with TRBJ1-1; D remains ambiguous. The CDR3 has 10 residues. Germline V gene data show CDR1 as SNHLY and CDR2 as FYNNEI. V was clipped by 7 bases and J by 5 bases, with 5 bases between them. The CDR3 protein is CASTYTEAFF. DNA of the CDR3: TGTGCCAGCACTTATACTGAAGCTTTCTTT.

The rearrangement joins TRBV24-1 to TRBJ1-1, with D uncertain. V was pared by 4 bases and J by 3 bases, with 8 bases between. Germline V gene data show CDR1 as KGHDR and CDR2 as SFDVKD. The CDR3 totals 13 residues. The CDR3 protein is CATSDWADTEAFF. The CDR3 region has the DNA TGTGCCACCAGTGACTGGGCAGACACTGAAGCTTTCTTT.

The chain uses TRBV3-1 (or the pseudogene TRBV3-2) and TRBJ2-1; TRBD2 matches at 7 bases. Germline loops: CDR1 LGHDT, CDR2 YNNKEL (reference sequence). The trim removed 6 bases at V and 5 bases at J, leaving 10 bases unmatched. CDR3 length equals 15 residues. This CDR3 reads CASRAGLIVHNEQFF. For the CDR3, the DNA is TGTGCCAGCAGGGCGGGACTAATAGTCCACAATGAGCAGTTCTTC.

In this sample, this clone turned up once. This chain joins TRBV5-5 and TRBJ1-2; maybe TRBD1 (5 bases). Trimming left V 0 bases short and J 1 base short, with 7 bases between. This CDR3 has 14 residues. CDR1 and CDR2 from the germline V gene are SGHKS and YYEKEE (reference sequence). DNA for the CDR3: TGTGCCAGCAGCTTGGGACAGTTTAACTATGGCTACACCTTC. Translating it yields CASSLGQFNYGYTF.

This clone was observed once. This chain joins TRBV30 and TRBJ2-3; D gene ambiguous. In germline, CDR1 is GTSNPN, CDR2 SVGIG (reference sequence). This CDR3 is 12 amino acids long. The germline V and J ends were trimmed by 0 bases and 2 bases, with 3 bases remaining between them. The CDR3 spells CAWSVYTDTQYF. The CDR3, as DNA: TGTGCCTGGAGTGTTTACACAGATACGCAGTATTTT.